A single sample gave rise to the 24 T cell receptor beta chains below, sequenced in a study of blood T cell repertoires in COVID-19. The protocol was immunoSEQ multiplex PCR, while the TCRdb copy is restricted to in-frame clones and leaves out a portion. This sample has over 110,000 clones, with approximately 88% found just once. The sequencing input was peripheral blood. The origin of the receptors is a woman aged 45 to 65 with acute or convalescent COVID-19.

In DNA form, the CDR3 reads TGTGCCAGCAGCTACCTTAACCGCCAAGGGAGTGGAAACACCATATATTTT. Residues: CASSYLNRQGSGNTIYF. This chain connects TRBV7-8 to TRBJ1-3, with D unresolved. CDR3 length: 17 amino acids. Trimming removed 4 bases from V and 3 bases from J, with 19 bases in between. Germline V lookup: CDR1 SGHVS, CDR2 FQNEAQ.

The chain is built from TRBV6-5 and TRBJ1-4; TRBD1 matches at 9 bases. The ends lost 5 bases at V and 5 bases at J; junction bases unmatched: 3. The CDR3 runs to 14 residues. Germline-derived CDR1 and CDR2 are MNHEY and SVGAGI. CDR3 sequence: CASSLDRGNEKLFF. CDR3 nucleotides: TGTGCCAGCAGTCTAGACAGGGGGAATGAAAAACTGTTTTTT.

This sequence joins TRBV27 and TRBJ2-5; the match to TRBD1 covers 8 bases. The CDR3 totals 15 residues. Germline lookup yields CDR1 MNHEY and CDR2 SMNVEV (reference sequence). J gave up 0 bases and V 7 bases, and 7 bases lay outside the gene matches. DNA of the CDR3: TGTGCCAGCACATATTCACAGGGGGACCAAGAGACCCAGTACTTC. It is translated as CASTYSQGDQETQYF.

The chain links TRBV19 to TRBJ1-5; D might be TRBD1 (6 bases). Trimming took off 1 base at V and 5 bases at J, with 12 bases between the two ends. This CDR3 spans 15 amino acids. In germline, CDR1 is LNHDA, CDR2 SQIVND (reference sequence). The CDR3 DNA sequence: TGTGCCAGTAGTATAGGGCGGACAGTTTATCAGCCCCAGCATTTT. Translating gives CASSIGRTVYQPQHF.

This rearrangement joins TRBV2 to TRBJ2-2; a possible D gene is TRBD2 (5 bases). Trimming cost V 1 base and J 7 bases, with 16 bases left between them. The CDR3 consists of 16 residues. Germline V CDR1 and CDR2: SNHLY, FYNNEI. CDR3 sequence: CASSEVDPAVGGELFF. CDR3 DNA: TGTGCCAGCAGTGAAGTGGACCCAGCGGTCGGCGGGGAGCTGTTTTTT.

The chain carries TRBV5-1 and TRBJ1-3, with D perhaps matching TRBD1 (5 bases). V dropped 4 bases and J dropped 10 bases, with 15 bases sitting between them. The CDR3 is 13 amino acids. From germline, CDR1 is SGHRS and CDR2 YFSETQ. In DNA form, the CDR3 reads TGCGCCAGCAGCCCGTCGGGGGATGGGACCATATATTTT. This sequence encodes CASSPSGDGTIYF.

The rearrangement links TRBV10-1 to TRBJ2-1; D gene unclear. Germline V lookup: CDR1 WNHNN, CDR2 SYGVQD (reference sequence). Trimming removed 5 bases from V and 4 bases from J, with 18 bases in between. The CDR3 has 16 amino acids. The CDR3 DNA sequence: TGCGCCAGCAGTCTTAGTCCAATCCCGCCTTACAATGAGCAGTTCTTC. Protein product: CASSLSPIPPYNEQFF.

The J gene is TRBJ2-1, the V gene TRBV3-1 (or the pseudogene TRBV3-2); 9 bases are a match to TRBD2. Germline CDR1 and CDR2: LGHDT and YNNKEL (reference sequence). CDR3 length: 17 residues. After removal of 4 bases from V and 7 bases from J, the junction contained 14 bases not matched to a gene. In nucleotides, the CDR3 is TGTGCCAGCAGCCCCACCTTGACTAGCGGCGGGGGGAATGAGCAGTTCTTC. Translation: CASSPTLTSGGGNEQFF.

This sequence joins TRBV5-4 and TRBJ1-1; tentative D call: TRBD1 (5 bases). The CDR3 contains 13 residues. CDR1 SGHNT and CDR2 YYREEE come from the germline V gene (reference sequence). The germline V and J ends were trimmed by 1 base and 4 bases, with 8 bases remaining between them. This chain's CDR3 is CASSLSGGTEAFF. DNA for the CDR3: TGTGCCAGCAGCTTGTCGGGGGGCACTGAAGCTTTCTTT.

This rearrangement joins TRBV29-1 to TRBJ2-7, with D possibly being TRBD2 (5 bases). Germline V gives CDR1 SQVTM, CDR2 ANQGSEA. V was clipped by 5 bases and J by 5 bases, with 13 bases between them. There are 12 residues in the CDR3. The CDR3 spells CSVCAVGDEQYF. CDR3 in DNA: TGCAGCGTTTGTGCAGTCGGGGACGAGCAGTACTTC.

V is TRBV3-1 (or the pseudogene TRBV3-2) and J is TRBJ2-7, with D maybe TRBD2 (5 bases). Trimming cost V 2 bases and J 3 bases, with 35 bases left between them. Germline V lookup: CDR1 LGHDT, CDR2 YNNKEL (reference sequence). The CDR3 is made up of 22 amino acids. CDR3: CASSQIKDYSPERYSLHYEQYF. The CDR3 DNA follows: TGTGCCAGCAGCCAAATTAAAGATTACAGCCCTGAGCGGTACTCCTTACACTACGAGCAGTACTTC.

The chain recombines TRBV10-3 with TRBJ2-1; 9 positions agree with TRBD1. CDR3 length: 14 residues. V was pared by 8 bases and J by 4 bases, with 6 bases of the junction left unmatched. The germline V gene encodes CDR1 ENHRY and CDR2 SYGVKD. CDR3 DNA sequence: TGTGCCATCGCTCCCGGGACAGGGTACAATGAGCAGTTCTTC. This codes for CAIAPGTGYNEQFF.

Only a few counts were recorded for this clone. J is TRBJ2-7 and V is TRBV27; TRBD1 is a possible D gene (6 bases). Trimming left V 5 bases short and J 2 bases short, with 16 bases between. CDR3 length: 15 amino acids. Germline V CDR1 and CDR2: MNHEY, SMNVEV (reference sequence). Here the CDR3 reads CASSRASTGTYEQYF. Written as DNA, the CDR3 is TGTGCCAGCAGTAGAGCCTCGACAGGTACCTACGAGCAGTACTTC.

The genes are TRBV5-1 and TRBJ1-6, with D perhaps TRBD1 (6 bases). The germline CDR1 and CDR2 sequences are SGHRS and YFSETQ. The germline V and J ends were trimmed by 2 bases and 7 bases, with 13 bases remaining between them. This CDR3 region has 15 residues. The CDR3 sequence: CASSFTGRQNSPLHF. In nucleotides, the CDR3 is TGCGCCAGCAGCTTTACAGGGCGCCAGAATTCACCCCTCCACTTT.

This chain uses TRBV19 with TRBJ1-2, with D unresolved. CDR1 LNHDA and CDR2 SQIVND come from the germline V gene (reference sequence). The V end was cut by 3 bases, the J end by 2 bases, with 7 bases between. CDR3 size: 13 residues. The CDR3 reads CASSIEQNYGYTF. CDR3 coding DNA: TGTGCCAGTAGTATCGAACAGAACTATGGCTACACCTTC. Full variable domain (missing parts from reference TRBV19 and TRBJ1-2): DGGITQSPKYLFRKEGQNVTLSCEQNLNHDAMYWYRQDPGQGLRLIYYSQIVNDFQKGDIAEGYSVSREKKESFPLTVTSAQKNPTAFYLCASSIEQNYGYTFGSGTRLTVV.

This clone was counted once. V and J are TRBV4-1 and TRBJ2-3, with 9 bases matching TRBD2. With V trimmed by 5 bases and J by 3 bases, 3 bases remained unmatched. Germline V lookup: CDR1 MGHRA, CDR2 YSYEKL. The CDR3 sequence is 14 residues long. The CDR3 DNA sequence: TGCGCCAGCAGCGACGGACTAGCGACAGATACGCAGTATTTT. Translating it yields CASSDGLATDTQYF.

The table lists this clone with a few counts. This sequence joins TRBV5-6 and TRBJ1-1, with 7 bases lining up with TRBD1. After removal of 1 base from V and 7 bases from J, the junction contained 4 bases not matched to a gene. Germline V gives CDR1 SGHDT, CDR2 YYEEEE. The CDR3 length is 13 residues. The CDR3 spells CASSLSGTDEAFF. The CDR3 region has the DNA TGTGCCAGCAGCTTGTCCGGGACAGATGAAGCTTTCTTT. Full variable domain (remainder filled in from reference TRBV5-6 and TRBJ1-1): DAGVTQSPTHLIKTRGQQVTLRCSPKSGHDTVSWYQQALGQGPQFIFQYYEEEERQRGNFPDRFSGHQFPNYSSELNVNALLLGDSALYLCASSLSGTDEAFFGQGTRLTVV.

The chain uses TRBV5-5 and TRBJ2-1, with D perhaps matching TRBD2 (5 bases). This CDR3 comprises 16 residues. Germline lookup yields CDR1 SGHKS and CDR2 YYEKEE (reference sequence). Trimming removed 3 bases at V and 4 bases at J, with 17 bases between. In DNA form, the CDR3 reads TGTGCCAGCAGCTGGGAACTAAGCGGCGCTTACAATGAGCAGTTCTTC. Encoded protein: CASSWELSGAYNEQFF. Combining the CDR3 with reference TRBV5-5 and TRBJ2-1 gives the whole variable domain DAGVTQSPTHLIKTRGQQVTLRCSPISGHKSVSWYQQVLGQGPQFIFQYYEKEERGRGNFPDRFSARQFPNYSSELNVNALLLGDSALYLCASSWELSGAYNEQFFGPGTRLTVL.

This chain joins TRBV7-3 and TRBJ2-3, with 9 bases that match TRBD2. Germline V CDR1 and CDR2: SGHTA, FQGTGA. Trimming cost V 1 base and J 2 bases; bases outside gene matches: 4. This CDR3 is built from 16 residues. CDR3 coding DNA: TGTGCCAGCAGCTTAATGCAGCGGGGGGTCACAGATACGCAGTATTTT. It is translated as CASSLMQRGVTDTQYF.

This clone was detected only once. The chain couples TRBV19 to TRBJ2-7, with D possibly TRBD1 on 6 matching bases. Germline values: CDR1 LNHDA, CDR2 SQIVND (reference sequence). Deletions cut 3 bases from V and 6 bases from J, with 12 bases between. There are 13 residues in the CDR3. CDR3 sequence: CASSMAGVSEQYF. In DNA form, the CDR3 reads TGTGCCAGTAGTATGGCAGGGGTTTCCGAGCAGTACTTC.

V gene TRBV27 combines with J gene TRBJ1-1; unclear D gene. The CDR3 loop spans 13 amino acids. CDR1 is MNHEY and CDR2 is SMNVEV in the germline V gene (reference sequence). Trimming cost V 1 base and J 7 bases, with 10 bases left between them. The CDR3 is CASSLFGGVEAFF. For the CDR3, the DNA is TGTGCCAGCAGTTTATTTGGTGGAGTTGAAGCTTTCTTT.

This clone was seen at least ten times. CDR3 amino acids: CASSVGTGMGEQFF. The CDR3 coding sequence is TGTGCCAGCAGCGTAGGGACAGGGATGGGGGAGCAGTTCTTC. V usage is TRBV9 and J usage is TRBJ2-1; 8 nucleotides agree with TRBD1. The germline V gene encodes CDR1 SGDLS and CDR2 YYNGEE. V shed 0 bases, J shed 10 bases, and the junction held 6 bases outside the gene matches. The CDR3 totals 14 residues.

V is TRBV6-5 and J is TRBJ1-2; 7 bases are shared with TRBD1. V lost 4 bases and J lost 7; bases outside the gene matches: 3. The CDR3 runs 12 residues. The germline gives CDR1 MNHEY, CDR2 SVGAGI. CDR3 protein: CASSSGGLGYTF. The CDR3 DNA follows: TGTGCCAGCAGTTCAGGGGGGCTTGGCTACACCTTC.

The rearrangement links TRBV7-8 to TRBJ1-1; 8 bases agree with TRBD1. This CDR3 comprises 15 residues. Per germline, CDR1 SGHVS and CDR2 FQNEAQ. J gave up 1 base and V 5 bases, and 6 bases lay outside the gene matches. The CDR3 here is CASSPFDRGNTEAFF. DNA for the CDR3: TGTGCCAGCAGCCCTTTTGACAGGGGGAACACTGAAGCTTTCTTT.